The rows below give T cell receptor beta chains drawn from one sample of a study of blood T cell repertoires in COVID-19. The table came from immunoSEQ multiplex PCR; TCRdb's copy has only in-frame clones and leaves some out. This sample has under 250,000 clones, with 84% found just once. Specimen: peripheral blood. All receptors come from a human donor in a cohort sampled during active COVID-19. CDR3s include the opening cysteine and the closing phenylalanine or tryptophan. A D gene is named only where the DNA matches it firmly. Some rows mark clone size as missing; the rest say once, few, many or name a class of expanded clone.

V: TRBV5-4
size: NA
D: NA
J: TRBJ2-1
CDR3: CASSLPGSSYNEQFF
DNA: TGTGCCAGCAGCTTGCCGGGTTCTTCCTACAATGAGCAGTTCTTC

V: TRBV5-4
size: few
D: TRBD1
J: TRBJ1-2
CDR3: CASSIDREAYGYTF
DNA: TGTGCCAGCAGCATTGACAGGGAGGCCTATGGCTACACCTTC

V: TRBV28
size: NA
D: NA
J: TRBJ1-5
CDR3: CASSYGPRHQPQHF
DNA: TGTGCCAGCAGTTATGGGCCTCGGCATCAGCCCCAGCATTTT

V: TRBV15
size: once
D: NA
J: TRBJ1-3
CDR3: CATSRDRSSGNTIYF
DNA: TGTGCCACCAGCAGAGATAGGAGCTCTGGAAACACCATATATTTT

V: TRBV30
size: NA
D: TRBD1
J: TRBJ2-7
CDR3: CAWSTGQGAYEQYF
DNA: TGTGCCTGGAGTACGGGACAGGGAGCCTACGAGCAGTACTTC

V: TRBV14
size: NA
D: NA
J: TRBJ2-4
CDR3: CASSHYSGGQTNIQYF
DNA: TGTGCCAGCAGCCACTACTCAGGCGGACAGACGAACATTCAGTACTTC

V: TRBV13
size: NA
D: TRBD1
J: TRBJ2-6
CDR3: CASSPWDRGPNVLTF
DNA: TGTGCCAGCAGCCCGTGGGACAGGGGTCCCAACGTCCTGACTTTC

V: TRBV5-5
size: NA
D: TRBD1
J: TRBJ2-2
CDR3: CASSPGTGGRARDGELFF
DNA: TGTGCCAGCAGCCCCGGGACAGGGGGAAGGGCGAGAGACGGGGAGCTGTTTTTT

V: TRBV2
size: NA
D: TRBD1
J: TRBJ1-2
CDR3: CAGSQGEPYPYGYTF
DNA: TGTGCCGGGTCGCAGGGGGAGCCTTACCCCTATGGCTACACCTTC

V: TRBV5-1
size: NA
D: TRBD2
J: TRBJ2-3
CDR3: CASSNRLAGALDTQYF
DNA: TGCGCCAGCAGCAATCGACTAGCGGGGGCCCTAGATACGCAGTATTTT

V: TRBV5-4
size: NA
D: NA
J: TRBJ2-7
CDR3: CASSSQGNEQYF
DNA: TGTGCCAGCAGCTCACAGGGAAATGAGCAGTACTTC

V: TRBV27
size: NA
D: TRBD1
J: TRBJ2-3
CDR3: CASSSPGDRGSTDTQYF
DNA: TGTGCCAGCAGTTCACCGGGGGACAGGGGAAGCACAGATACGCAGTATTTT

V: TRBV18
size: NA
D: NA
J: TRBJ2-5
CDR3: CASSPGVQETQYF
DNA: TGTGCCAGCTCACCCGGGGTCCAAGAGACCCAGTACTTC

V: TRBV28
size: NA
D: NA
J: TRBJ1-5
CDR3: CASSVQSYQPQHF
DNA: TGTGCCAGCAGCGTACAGAGTTATCAGCCCCAGCATTTT

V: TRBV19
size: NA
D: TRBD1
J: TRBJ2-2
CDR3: CASRSIRTGGGTGELFF
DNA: TGTGCCAGTAGGTCGATCCGTACAGGGGGCGGAACCGGGGAGCTGTTTTTT

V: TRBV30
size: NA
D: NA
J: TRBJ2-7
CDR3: CAWSGVGLLSEQYF
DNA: TGTGCCTGGAGCGGAGTCGGTCTCTTGTCCGAGCAGTACTTC

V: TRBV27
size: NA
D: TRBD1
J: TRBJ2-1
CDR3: CASSLTGQAIGYNEQFF
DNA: TGTGCCAGCAGTTTAACGGGACAGGCCATAGGCTACAATGAGCAGTTCTTC

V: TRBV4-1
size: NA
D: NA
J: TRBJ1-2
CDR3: CASSRDIRANYGYTF
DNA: TGCGCCAGCAGCCGGGACATTAGAGCTAACTATGGCTACACCTTC

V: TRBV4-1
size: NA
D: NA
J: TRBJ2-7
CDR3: CASSQVGVFEQYF
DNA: TGCGCCAGCAGCCAAGTAGGGGTTTTCGAGCAGTACTTC

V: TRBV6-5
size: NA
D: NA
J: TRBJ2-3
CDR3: CASRHFYTSPDTQYF
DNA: TGTGCCAGCAGGCATTTTTACACCTCCCCAGATACGCAGTATTTT

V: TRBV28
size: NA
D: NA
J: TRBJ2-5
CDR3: CASSLEGHRDKETQYF
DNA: TGTGCCAGCAGTTTAGAGGGACATCGGGACAAAGAGACCCAGTACTTC

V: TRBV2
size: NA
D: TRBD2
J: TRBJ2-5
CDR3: CASRGLAGVTETQYF
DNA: TGTGCCAGCAGGGGACTAGCGGGAGTAACAGAGACCCAGTACTTC

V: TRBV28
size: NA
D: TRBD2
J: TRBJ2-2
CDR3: CASSSPGTSGRGGPGELFF
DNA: TGTGCCAGCAGTTCTCCGGGGACTAGCGGGAGAGGGGGGCCCGGGGAGCTGTTTTTT

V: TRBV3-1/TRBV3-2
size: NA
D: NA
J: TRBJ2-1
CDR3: CASSPDLGVGNEQFF
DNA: TGTGCCAGCAGCCCGGACCTAGGGGTAGGGAATGAGCAGTTCTTC

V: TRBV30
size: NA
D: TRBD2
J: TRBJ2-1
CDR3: CAWSGGTSGTREQFF
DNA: TGTGCCTGGAGTGGCGGGACTAGCGGGACTCGTGAGCAGTTCTTC

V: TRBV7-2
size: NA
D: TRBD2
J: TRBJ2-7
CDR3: CASSLGRLAEIYEQYF
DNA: TGTGCCAGCAGCTTGGGGCGGCTAGCGGAGATTTACGAGCAGTACTTC

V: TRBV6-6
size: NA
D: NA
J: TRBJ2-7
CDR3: CASSYAVDEQYF
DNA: TGTGCCAGCAGCTATGCGGTTGACGAGCAGTACTTC

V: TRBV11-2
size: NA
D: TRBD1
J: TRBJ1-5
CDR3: CASSSTTGGQPQHF
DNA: TGTGCCAGCAGCTCTACGACAGGGGGTCAGCCCCAGCATTTT

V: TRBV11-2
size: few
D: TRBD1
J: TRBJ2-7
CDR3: CASSSYRGQAYEQYF
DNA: TGTGCCAGCAGCTCCTACAGGGGGCAAGCCTACGAGCAGTACTTC

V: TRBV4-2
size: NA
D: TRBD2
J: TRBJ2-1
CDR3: CASSQVQLGGSSYNEQFF
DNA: TGTGCCAGCAGCCAAGTTCAACTCGGGGGGAGCTCCTACAATGAGCAGTTCTTC

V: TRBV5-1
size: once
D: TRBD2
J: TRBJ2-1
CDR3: CASSFAGGRIYNEQFF
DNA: TGCGCCAGCAGCTTCGCGGGGGGCCGGATTTACAATGAGCAGTTCTTC

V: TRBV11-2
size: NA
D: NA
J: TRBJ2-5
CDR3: CASSSLLVWETQYF
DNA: TGTGCCAGCAGCTCTCTACTAGTTTGGGAGACCCAGTACTTC

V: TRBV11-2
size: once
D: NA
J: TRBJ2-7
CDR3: CASSPPRVGTRTYEQYF
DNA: TGTGCCAGCAGCCCCCCTAGGGTCGGGACACGAACCTACGAGCAGTACTTC

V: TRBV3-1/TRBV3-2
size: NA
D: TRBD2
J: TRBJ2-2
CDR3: CASGRALTGELFF
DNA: TGTGCCAGCGGGAGGGCCTTGACCGGGGAGCTGTTTTTT

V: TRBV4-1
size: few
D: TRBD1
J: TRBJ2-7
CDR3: CASSIRQGSPSEQYF
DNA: TGCGCCAGCAGCATCCGACAGGGCAGTCCAAGCGAGCAGTACTTC

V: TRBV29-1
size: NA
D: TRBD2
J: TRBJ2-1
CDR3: CSVAPREGGNEQFF
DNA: TGCAGCGTTGCTCCGCGGGAGGGTGGAAATGAGCAGTTCTTC

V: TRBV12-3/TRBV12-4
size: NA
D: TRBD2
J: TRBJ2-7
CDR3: CASSLTSVYEQYF
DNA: TGTGCCAGCAGTTTGACTAGCGTCTACGAGCAGTACTTC

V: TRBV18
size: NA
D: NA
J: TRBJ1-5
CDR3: CASSLAGGQPQHF
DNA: TGTGCCAGCTCACTGGCCGGCGGTCAGCCCCAGCATTTT

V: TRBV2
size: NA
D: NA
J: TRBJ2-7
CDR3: CASSPVPWEQYF
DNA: TGTGCCAGCAGCCCAGTGCCCTGGGAGCAGTACTTC

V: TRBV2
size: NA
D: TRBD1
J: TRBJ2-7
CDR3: CASSRQGLTYEQYF
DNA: TGTGCCAGCAGCAGACAGGGATTAACCTACGAGCAGTACTTC

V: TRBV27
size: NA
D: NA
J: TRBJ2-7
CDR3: CASSLSGLRDEQYF
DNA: TGTGCCAGCAGTTTAAGCGGGCTTCGGGACGAGCAGTACTTC

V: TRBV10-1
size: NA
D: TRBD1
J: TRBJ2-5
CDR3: CASSAGQGFFGKTQYF
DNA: TGCGCCAGCAGTGCGGGACAGGGGTTTTTCGGGAAGACCCAGTACTTC

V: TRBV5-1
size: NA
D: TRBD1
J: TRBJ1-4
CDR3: CASSSPGGEGEKLFF
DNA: TGCGCCAGCAGCTCCCCAGGGGGCGAGGGAGAAAAACTGTTTTTT

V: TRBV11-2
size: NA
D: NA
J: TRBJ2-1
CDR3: CASSLGTPRQVCNEQFF
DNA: TGTGCCAGCAGCTTAGGAACCCCTAGACAGGTGTGCAATGAGCAGTTCTTC